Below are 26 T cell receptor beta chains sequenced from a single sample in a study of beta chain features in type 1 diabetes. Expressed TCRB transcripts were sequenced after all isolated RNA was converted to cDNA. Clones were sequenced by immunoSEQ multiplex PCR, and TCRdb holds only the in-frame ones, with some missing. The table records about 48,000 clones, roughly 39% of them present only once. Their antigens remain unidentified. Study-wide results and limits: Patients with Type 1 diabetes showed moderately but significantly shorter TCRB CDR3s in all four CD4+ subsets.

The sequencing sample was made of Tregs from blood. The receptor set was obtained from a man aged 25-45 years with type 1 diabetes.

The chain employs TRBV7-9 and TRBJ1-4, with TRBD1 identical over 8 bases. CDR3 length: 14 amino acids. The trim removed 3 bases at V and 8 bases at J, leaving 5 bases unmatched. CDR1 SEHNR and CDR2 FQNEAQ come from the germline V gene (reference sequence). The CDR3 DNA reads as TGTGCCAGCAGCTTCGGGACAGGTCGGGAAAAACTGTTTTTT. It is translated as CASSFGTGREKLFF.

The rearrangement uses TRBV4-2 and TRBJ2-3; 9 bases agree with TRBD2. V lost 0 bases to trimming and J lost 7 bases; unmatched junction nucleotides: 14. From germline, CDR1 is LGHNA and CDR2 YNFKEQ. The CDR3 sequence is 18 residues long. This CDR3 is CASSQDARHNSGRHTQYF. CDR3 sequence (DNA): TGTGCCAGCAGCCAAGATGCGCGGCATAACAGCGGGAGGCATACGCAGTATTTT.

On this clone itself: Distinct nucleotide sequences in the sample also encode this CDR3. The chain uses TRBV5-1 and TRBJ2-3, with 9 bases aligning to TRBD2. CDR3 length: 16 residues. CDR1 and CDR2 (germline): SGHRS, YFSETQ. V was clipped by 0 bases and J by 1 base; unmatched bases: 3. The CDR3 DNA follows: TGCGCCAGCAGCTTGGCGCGGGAGGGCCGCACAGATACGCAGTATTTT. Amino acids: CASSLAREGRTDTQYF.

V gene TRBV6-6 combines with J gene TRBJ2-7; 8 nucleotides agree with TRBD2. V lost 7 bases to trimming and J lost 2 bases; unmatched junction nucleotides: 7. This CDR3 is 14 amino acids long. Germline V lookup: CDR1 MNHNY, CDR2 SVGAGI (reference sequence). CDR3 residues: CASIGAGVAYEQYF. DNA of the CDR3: TGTGCCAGCATAGGAGCGGGAGTCGCCTACGAGCAGTACTTC.

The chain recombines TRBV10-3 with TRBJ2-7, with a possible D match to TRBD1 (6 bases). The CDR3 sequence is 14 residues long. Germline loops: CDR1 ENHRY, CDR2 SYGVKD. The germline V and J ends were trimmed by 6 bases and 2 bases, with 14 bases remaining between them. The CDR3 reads CAIRVTGSTYEQYF. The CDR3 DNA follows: TGTGCCATCAGGGTGACAGGTAGTACCTACGAGCAGTACTTC.

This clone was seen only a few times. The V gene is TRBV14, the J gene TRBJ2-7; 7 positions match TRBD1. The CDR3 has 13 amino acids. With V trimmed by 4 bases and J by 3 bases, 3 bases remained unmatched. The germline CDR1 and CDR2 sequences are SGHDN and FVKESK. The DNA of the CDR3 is TGTGCCAGCAGCCGGGACAGAATCTACGAGCAGTACTTC. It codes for CASSRDRIYEQYF.

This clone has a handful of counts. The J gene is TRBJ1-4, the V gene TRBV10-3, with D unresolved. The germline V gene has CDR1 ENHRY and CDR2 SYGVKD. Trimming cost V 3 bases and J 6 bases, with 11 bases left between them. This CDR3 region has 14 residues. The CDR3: CAISDTQVDEKLFF. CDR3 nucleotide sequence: TGTGCCATCAGTGACACCCAGGTGGATGAAAAACTGTTTTTT.

This chain's CDR3 is CASSDRRTYEQYF. The CDR3 nucleotides read TGTGCCAGCAGCGACAGGAGAACCTACGAGCAGTACTTC. The chain couples TRBV7-8 to TRBJ2-7; the D gene is possibly TRBD1 (6 bases). The length of the CDR3 is 13 residues. Trimming took off 5 bases at V and 2 bases at J, with 10 bases between the two ends. Germline CDR1 and CDR2: SGHVS and FQNEAQ.

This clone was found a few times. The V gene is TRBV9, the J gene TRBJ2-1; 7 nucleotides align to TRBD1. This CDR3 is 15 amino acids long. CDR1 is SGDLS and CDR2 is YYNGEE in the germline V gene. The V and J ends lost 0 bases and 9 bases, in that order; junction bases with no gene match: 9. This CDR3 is CASSVGANRGGEQFF. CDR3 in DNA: TGTGCCAGCAGCGTAGGGGCAAACAGGGGTGGTGAGCAGTTCTTC.

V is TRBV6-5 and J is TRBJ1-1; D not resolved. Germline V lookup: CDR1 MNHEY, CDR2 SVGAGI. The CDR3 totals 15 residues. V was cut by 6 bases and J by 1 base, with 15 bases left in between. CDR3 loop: CASSPSQPRNTEAFF. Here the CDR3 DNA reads TGTGCCAGCAGCCCCTCCCAGCCTAGGAACACTGAAGCTTTCTTT.

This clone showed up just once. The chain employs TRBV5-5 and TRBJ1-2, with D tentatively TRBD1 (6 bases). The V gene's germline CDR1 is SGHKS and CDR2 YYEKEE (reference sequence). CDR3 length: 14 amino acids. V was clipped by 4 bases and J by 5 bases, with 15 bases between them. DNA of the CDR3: TGTGCCAGCAGCAAACAGGGTATGAATTATGGCTACACCTTC. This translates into CASSKQGMNYGYTF.

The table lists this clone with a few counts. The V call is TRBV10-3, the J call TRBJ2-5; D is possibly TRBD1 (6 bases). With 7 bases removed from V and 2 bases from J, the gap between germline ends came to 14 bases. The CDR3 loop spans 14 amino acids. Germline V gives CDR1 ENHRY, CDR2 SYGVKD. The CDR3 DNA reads TGTGCCATCAAAGGGGGAACAGGTCAAGAGACCCAGTACTTC. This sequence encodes CAIKGGTGQETQYF.

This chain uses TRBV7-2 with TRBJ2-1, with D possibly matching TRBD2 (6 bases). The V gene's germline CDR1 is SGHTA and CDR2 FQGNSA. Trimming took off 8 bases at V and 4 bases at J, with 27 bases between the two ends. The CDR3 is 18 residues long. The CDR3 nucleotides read TGTGCCAGCGAGCCCAGGTTGAGTCTAGCGTCGGGATACAATGAGCAGTTCTTC. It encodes CASEPRLSLASGYNEQFF. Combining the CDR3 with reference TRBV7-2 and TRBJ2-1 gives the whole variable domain GAGVSQSPSNKVTEKGKDVELRCDPISGHTALYWYRQSLGQGLEFLIYFQGNSAPDKSGLPSDRFSAERTGGSVSTLTIQRTQQEDSAVYLCASEPRLSLASGYNEQFFGPGTRLTVL.

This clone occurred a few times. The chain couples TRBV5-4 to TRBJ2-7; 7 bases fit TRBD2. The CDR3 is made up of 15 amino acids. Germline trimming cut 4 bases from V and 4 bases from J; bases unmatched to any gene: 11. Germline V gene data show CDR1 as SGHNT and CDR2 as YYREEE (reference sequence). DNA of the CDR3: TGTGCCAGCAGCCAAGAAGGGCTAGCGGAGTACGAGCAGTACTTC. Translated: CASSQEGLAEYEQYF. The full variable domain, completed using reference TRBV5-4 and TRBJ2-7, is ETGVTQSPTHLIKTRGQQVTLRCSSQSGHNTVSWYQQALGQGPQFIFQYYREEENGRGNFPPRFSGLQFPNYSSELNVNALELDDSALYLCASSQEGLAEYEQYFGPGTRLTVT.

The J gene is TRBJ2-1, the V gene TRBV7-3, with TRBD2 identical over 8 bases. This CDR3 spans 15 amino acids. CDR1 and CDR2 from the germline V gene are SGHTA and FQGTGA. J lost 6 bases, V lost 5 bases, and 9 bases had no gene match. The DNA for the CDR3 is TGTGCCAGCAGCCCCAGACTAGCGCCTCCCAATGAGCAGTTCTTC. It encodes CASSPRLAPPNEQFF.

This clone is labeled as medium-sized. CDR3 sequence (DNA): TGTGCCAGTAGTAAGACTAGAACATCGAACGAGCAGTACTTC. It encodes CASSKTRTSNEQYF. The V call is TRBV19, the J call TRBJ2-7, with a tentative D call TRBD2 (6 bases). CDR1 and CDR2 (germline): LNHDA, SQIVND (reference sequence). The CDR3 is 14 residues long. V lost 4 bases, J lost 5 bases, and 15 bases lay in between.

CDR3 DNA sequence: TGTGCCAGCAGCTTTCTAGCGGGAGTTTCTGGGGAGCAGTTCTTC. Encoded protein: CASSFLAGVSGEQFF. The chain employs TRBV7-8 and TRBJ2-1; the match to TRBD2 covers 10 bases. Per the germline V gene, CDR1 is SGHVS and CDR2 is FQNEAQ. The CDR3 is 15 residues long. J was trimmed by 10 bases and V by 3 bases; bases with no gene match: 9.

CDR3 loop: CASSLVAGGHNEQFF. The DNA for the CDR3 is TGTGCCAGCAGCCTCGTAGCGGGAGGGCACAATGAGCAGTTCTTC. The chain has TRBV7-6 and TRBJ2-1; 11 positions agree with TRBD2. Germline V gene lookup returns CDR1 SGHVS and CDR2 FNYEAQ. This CDR3 has 15 residues. J was trimmed by 5 bases and V by 5 bases; bases with no gene match: 5.

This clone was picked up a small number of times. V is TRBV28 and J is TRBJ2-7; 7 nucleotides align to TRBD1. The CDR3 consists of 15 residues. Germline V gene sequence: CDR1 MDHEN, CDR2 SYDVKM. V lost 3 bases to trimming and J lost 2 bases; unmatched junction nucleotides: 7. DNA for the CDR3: TGTGCCAGCAGTTTGCCCGGGGACAGACCCTACGAGCAGTACTTC. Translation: CASSLPGDRPYEQYF.

The CDR3 sequence is CASRATSGRSNEQFF. The CDR3 bases are TGTGCCAGCAGAGCCACTAGCGGGAGGAGCAATGAGCAGTTCTTC. This rearrangement joins TRBV6-5 to TRBJ2-1; TRBD2 agrees at 12 bases. The V and J ends lost 6 bases and 6 bases, in that order; junction bases with no gene match: 6. Germline CDR1 is MNHEY and CDR2 is SVGAGI. The CDR3 spans 15 residues.

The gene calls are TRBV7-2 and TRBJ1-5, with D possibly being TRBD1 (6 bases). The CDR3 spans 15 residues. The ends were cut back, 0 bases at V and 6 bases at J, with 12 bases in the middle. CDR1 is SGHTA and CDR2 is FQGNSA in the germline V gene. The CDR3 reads CASSLAGQGTQPQHF. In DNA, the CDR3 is TGTGCCAGCAGCTTAGCGGGGCAGGGGACTCAGCCCCAGCATTTT.

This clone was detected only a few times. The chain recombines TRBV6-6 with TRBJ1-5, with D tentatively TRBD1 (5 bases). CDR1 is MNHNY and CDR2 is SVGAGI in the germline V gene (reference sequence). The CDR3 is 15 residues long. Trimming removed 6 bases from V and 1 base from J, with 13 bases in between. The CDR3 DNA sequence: TGTGCCAGCAGGCCACAGGCCAGGAGCAATCAGCCCCAGCATTTT. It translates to CASRPQARSNQPQHF.

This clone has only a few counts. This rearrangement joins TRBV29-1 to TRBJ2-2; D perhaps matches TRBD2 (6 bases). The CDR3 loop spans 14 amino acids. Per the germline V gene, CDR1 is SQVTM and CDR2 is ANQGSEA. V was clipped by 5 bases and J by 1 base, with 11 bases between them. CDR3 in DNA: TGCAGCGTTCTGACGGAGGGGAACACCGGGGAGCTGTTTTTT. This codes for CSVLTEGNTGELFF.

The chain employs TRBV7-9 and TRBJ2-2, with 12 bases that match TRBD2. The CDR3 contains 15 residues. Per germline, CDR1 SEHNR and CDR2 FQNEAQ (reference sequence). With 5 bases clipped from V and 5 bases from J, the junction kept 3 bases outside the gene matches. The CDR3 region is CASSPGLAGTGELFF. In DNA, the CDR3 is TGTGCCAGCAGCCCAGGACTAGCGGGAACCGGGGAGCTGTTTTTT.

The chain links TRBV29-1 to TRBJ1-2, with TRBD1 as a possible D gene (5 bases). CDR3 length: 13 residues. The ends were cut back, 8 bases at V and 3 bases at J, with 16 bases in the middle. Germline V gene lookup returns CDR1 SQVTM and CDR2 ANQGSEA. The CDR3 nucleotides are TGCAGCACTTCACCGGGGGTTGACTATGGCTACACCTTC. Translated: CSTSPGVDYGYTF.

The CDR3 DNA is TGTGCCAGCAGGAGAGTCGGGGTCGGCAATGAGCAGTTCTTC. Translation: CASRRVGVGNEQFF. This sequence joins TRBV6-1 and TRBJ2-1; a possible D gene is TRBD2 (5 bases). Germline CDR1 and CDR2: MNHNS and SASEGT. The CDR3 consists of 14 residues. Trimming left V 6 bases short and J 6 bases short, with 15 bases between.